The 2 T cell receptor beta chains below come from one sample, sequenced in a study of molecular identifiers for immune sequencing clone quantification. TCRdb analysed the PCR reads with MiXCR anew, one entry per CDR3 protein. Of approximately 670,000 distinct CDR3 sequences listed, about 20% are singletons. Material: naive CD8+ T cells from blood, with Jurkat cell RNA spiked in. As for subset: FACS-sorted CD8+CD4-CCR7+CD45RA+ naive T cells. The source is a human donor in good health. Some libraries in this study had Jurkat cell RNA spiked in.

This clonotype has a count of ten or more. The J gene is TRBJ2-1, the V gene TRBV2; a weak D match, TRBD2 (5 bases). Deletions cut 2 bases from V and 6 bases from J, with 14 bases between. The CDR3 is made up of 15 amino acids. The germline gives CDR1 SNHLY, CDR2 FYNNEI. The CDR3 region is CASSEPEELVNEQFF. The CDR3 coding sequence is TGTGCCAGCAGTGAACCTGAGGAACTAGTCAATGAGCAGTTCTTC.

This clonotype has just a few counts. The chain has TRBV6-2 or TRBV6-3 and TRBJ2-1, with D possibly being TRBD1 (6 bases). Deletions cut 6 bases from V and 8 bases from J, with 17 bases between. This CDR3 has 14 amino acids. Germline lookup yields CDR1 MNHEY and CDR2 SVGEGT. The chain's CDR3 is CASSWAGVRHEQFF. In nucleotides, the CDR3 is TGTGCCAGCAGCTGGGCAGGGGTTAGGCATGAGCAGTTCTTC.